This entry features one T cell receptor (beta chain) sequence. Its antigen is still unknown. The read terminates 3 residues ahead of where the CDR3 ends, so the germline J gene completes it. Here immunoSEQ multiplex PCR was the method, and the copy in TCRdb shows in-frame clones only, minus some. The data include approximately 37,000 clones; the top ten clones carry roughly 6.8%. The CDR3 has 17 residues. This specimen comes from a study of T cells in women clearing cervical HPV infection. On the study more broadly: Case blood drawn at lesion detection; control blood after infection cleared.

Dot-blot hybridization genotyped cervical HPV amplified with MY09/MY11 PCR. Study outcomes and limitations: Controls had more TRBV6-7 (approximately 0.15%) than cases (about 0.11%). CIN3+ cases had significantly higher TCR richness than controls; evenness did not differ.

Sequences were obtained from blood buffy coat. This clonotype was sampled from a woman between 18 and 70 years old with a cervical HPV16 infection that either progressed to CIN3+ or cleared (not recorded which). The chain recombines TRBV23-1 with TRBJ1-2, with 7 nucleotides matching TRBD1. TRBV23-1 is an open reading frame whose function is uncertain. The sequenced CDR3 bases are TGCGCCAGCAGTCAATCCGGGACAGCAAAGAGCTCCTACGAC. It is translated as CASSQSGTAKSSYD. The full CDR3 sequence reads CASSQSGTAKSSYDYTF.